The entry below describes one T cell receptor (beta chain). This sample is part of a study of blood T cell repertoires in COVID-19. In the study overall: The study drew acute and convalescent COVID-19 samples from the United States, Italy and Spain. Nucleic acid was either cDNA or gDNA, and it came from T cells, B-cell-depleted T cells, or PBMCs.

In the original workflow: Estimation of nucleated cell counts relied on the amplification of reference gene primers. The data were produced by immunoSEQ multiplex PCR, yet TCRdb's version contains in-frame clones alone and is incomplete. Clone size and the V and J calls come from that table; the DNA yielded D and trimming. The sample has more than 65,000 clones; 65% to 85% are singletons. V was clipped by 2 bases and J by 4 bases; unmatched bases: 5. CDR1 and CDR2 from the germline V gene are MNHEY and SVGAGI. The CDR3 is 15 residues long. The chain has TRBV6-5 and TRBJ2-7; the match to TRBD1 covers 10 bases. The receptor's source is a man in his 60s with active or convalescent COVID-19. What was sequenced was peripheral blood. The CDR3 DNA follows: TGTGCCAGCAGTTACCGACAGGGGGCGCAGTACGAGCAGTACTTC. Encoded protein: CASSYRQGAQYEQYF.